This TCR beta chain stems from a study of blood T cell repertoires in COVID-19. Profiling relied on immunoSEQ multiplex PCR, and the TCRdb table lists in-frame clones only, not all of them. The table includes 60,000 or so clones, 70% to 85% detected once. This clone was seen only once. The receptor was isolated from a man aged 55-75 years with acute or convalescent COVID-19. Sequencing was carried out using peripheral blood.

CDR3 sequence: CASSWGTSGGNEQFF. The CDR3 nucleotides read TGCGCCAGCAGTTGGGGGACCTCGGGGGGCAATGAGCAGTTCTTC. This rearrangement joins TRBV5-1 to TRBJ2-1, with 7 bases that match TRBD2. Germline values: CDR1 SGHRS, CDR2 YFSETQ. Trimming cost V 5 bases and J 6 bases; bases outside gene matches: 11. The CDR3 loop spans 15 amino acids.